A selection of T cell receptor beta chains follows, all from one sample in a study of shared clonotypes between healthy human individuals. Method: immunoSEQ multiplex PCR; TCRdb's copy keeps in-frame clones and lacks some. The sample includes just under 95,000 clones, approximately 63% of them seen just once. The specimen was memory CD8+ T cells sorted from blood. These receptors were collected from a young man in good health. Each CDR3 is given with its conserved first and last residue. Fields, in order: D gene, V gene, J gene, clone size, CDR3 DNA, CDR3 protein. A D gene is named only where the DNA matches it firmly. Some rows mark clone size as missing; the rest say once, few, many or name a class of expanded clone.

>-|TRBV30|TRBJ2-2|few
TGTGCCTGTGAGGGTACTACCGGGGAGCTGTTTTTT
CACEGTTGELFF
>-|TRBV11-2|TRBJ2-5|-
TGTGCCAGCAGCTCTAATAGCTTACAAGAGACCCAGTACTTC
CASSSNSLQETQYF
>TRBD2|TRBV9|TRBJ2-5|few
TGTGCCAGCAGCGCAGGACTAGCGGGAGTACTCGAAGAGACCCAGTACTTC
CASSAGLAGVLEETQYF
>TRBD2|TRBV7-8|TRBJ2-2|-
TGTGCCAGCAGCTTACCTTTAGCGGGAGCGAACACCGGGGAGCTGTTTTTT
CASSLPLAGANTGELFF
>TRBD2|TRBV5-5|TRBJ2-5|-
TGTGCCAGCAGCCGGGGACTAGTGGGTGAGACCCAGTACTTC
CASSRGLVGETQYF
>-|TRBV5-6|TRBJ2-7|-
TGTGCCAGCAGCTTGCGGTCCTACGAGCAGTACTTC
CASSLRSYEQYF
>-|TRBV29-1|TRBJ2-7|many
TGCAGCGTTGATACGCCAGCCGGGGAGCAGTACTTC
CSVDTPAGEQYF
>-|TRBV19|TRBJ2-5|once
TGTGCCAGTAGTATAGTCGGGGGAGAGACCCAGTACTTC
CASSIVGGETQYF
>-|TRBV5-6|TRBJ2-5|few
TGTGCCAGCAGCGACCCAGGTCACCTCCAAGAGACCCAGTACTTC
CASSDPGHLQETQYF
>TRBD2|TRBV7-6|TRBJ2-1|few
TGTGCCAGCAGCCCGACTAGCGGAGCCTACAATGAGCAGTTCTTC
CASSPTSGAYNEQFF
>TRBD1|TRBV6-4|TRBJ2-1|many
TGTGCCAGCAGTGCAACGGGACAGGGGGCGGATGAGCAGTTCTTC
CASSATGQGADEQFF
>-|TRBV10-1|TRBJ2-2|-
TGCGCCAGCAGTGAGCAGGGTGCCGGGGAGCTGTTTTTT
CASSEQGAGELFF
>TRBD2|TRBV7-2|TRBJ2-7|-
TGTGCCAGCAGCATACTAGCGGGAGTCCTCGAGCAGTACTTC
CASSILAGVLEQYF
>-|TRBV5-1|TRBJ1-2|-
TGCGCCAGCAGCGCGGACAGCGGACGGGGCTACACCTTC
CASSADSGRGYTF
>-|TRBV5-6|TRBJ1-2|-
TGTGCCAGCAGCTTGGCCGCAGACCTCTGGGCGTATGGCTACACCTTC
CASSLAADLWAYGYTF
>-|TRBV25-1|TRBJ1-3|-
TGTGCCAGCAGTGAGAGGGGAGACTCTGGAAACACCATATATTTT
CASSERGDSGNTIYF
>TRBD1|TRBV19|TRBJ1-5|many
TGTGCCAGTAAACACGCAGGGGGAGAAAGCAATCAGCCCCAGCATTTT
CASKHAGGESNQPQHF
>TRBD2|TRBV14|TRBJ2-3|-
TGTGCCAGCAGCCAAGTAATCGCGGGAGGAAGCACAGATACGCAGTATTTT
CASSQVIAGGSTDTQYF
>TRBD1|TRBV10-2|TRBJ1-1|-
TGCGCCAGCAGTGAGACAACATCCGGGACAGGGGGGAACACTGAAGCTTTCTTT
CASSETTSGTGGNTEAFF
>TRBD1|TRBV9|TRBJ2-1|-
TGTGCCAGCAGCGTAGGAGGCACAGGGGCCAATGAGCAGTTCTTC
CASSVGGTGANEQFF
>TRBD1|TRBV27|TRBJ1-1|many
TGTGCCAGCAGCCCAGGGAGCGGGACAGCTGAAGCTTTCTTT
CASSPGSGTAEAFF
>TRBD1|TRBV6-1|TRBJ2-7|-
TGTGCCAGCAGTATTGACAGGGCCTACGAGCAGTACTTC
CASSIDRAYEQYF
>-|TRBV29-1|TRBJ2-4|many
TGCAGCGTTGAGATTCCCGGGGTTTTGAAAAACATTCAGTACTTC
CSVEIPGVLKNIQYF
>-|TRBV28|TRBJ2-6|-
TGTGCCAGCACCGCGAAACACATCTCTGGGGCCAACGTCCTGACTTTC
CASTAKHISGANVLTF
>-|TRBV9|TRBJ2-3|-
TGTGCCAGCAGCGCCTCGACAGATACGCAGTATTTT
CASSASTDTQYF
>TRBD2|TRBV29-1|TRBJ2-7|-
TGCAGCGTCAGACTAGCAGTGGGCTACGAGCAGTACTTC
CSVRLAVGYEQYF
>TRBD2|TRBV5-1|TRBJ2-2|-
TGCGCCAGCAGCTCGCCGCCGGGGGGAAACACCGGGGAGCTGTTTTTT
CASSSPPGGNTGELFF
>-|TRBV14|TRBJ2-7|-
TGTGCCAGCAGCCAAGTTACGGGACAACAGTACTTC
CASSQVTGQQYF
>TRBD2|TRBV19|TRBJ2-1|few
TGTGCCAGTAGTAATAGCGGGTGGAATGAGCAGTTCTTC
CASSNSGWNEQFF
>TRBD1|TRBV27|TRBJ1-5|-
TGTGCCAGCAGTTCCACGACAGGGGTCATTCAGCCCCAGCATTTT
CASSSTTGVIQPQHF
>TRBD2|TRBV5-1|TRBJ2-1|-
TGCGCCAGCAGCTCGGCCCCCTTTGGGCTAGCGGGATCTTTCTACAATGAGCAGTTCTTC
CASSSAPFGLAGSFYNEQFF